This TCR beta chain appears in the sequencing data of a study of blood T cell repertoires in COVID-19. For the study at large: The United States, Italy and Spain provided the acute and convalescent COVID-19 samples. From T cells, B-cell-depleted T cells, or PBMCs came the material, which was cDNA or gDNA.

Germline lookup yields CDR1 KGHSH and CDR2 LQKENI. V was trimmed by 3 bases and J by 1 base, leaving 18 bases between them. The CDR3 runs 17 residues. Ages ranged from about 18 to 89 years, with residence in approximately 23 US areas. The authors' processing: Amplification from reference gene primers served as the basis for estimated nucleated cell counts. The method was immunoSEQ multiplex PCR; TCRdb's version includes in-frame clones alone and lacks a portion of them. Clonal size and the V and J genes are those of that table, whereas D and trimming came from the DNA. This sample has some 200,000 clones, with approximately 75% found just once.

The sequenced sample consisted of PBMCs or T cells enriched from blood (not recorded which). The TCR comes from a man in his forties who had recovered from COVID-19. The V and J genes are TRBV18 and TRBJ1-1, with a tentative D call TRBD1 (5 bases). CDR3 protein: CASSPLEQRQPNTEAFF. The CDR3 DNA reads TGTGCCAGCTCACCCCTAGAACAACGACAGCCGAACACTGAAGCTTTCTTT.